This T cell receptor beta chain was sequenced in a study of blood T cells in healthy people across ages. General study results and limits: Researchers judged that diversity estimates from one million T cells fell short of true values. Relative to aged donors, long-lived donors carried more naive CD4+ cells and displayed higher diversity.

The authors ran a second PCR of about 6 to 11 cycles using a sample-barcoded 5' primer and a J-beta primer mix. MiXCR, applied by TCRdb to the 5' RACE reads, yields one record per CDR3 protein. This table has approximately 800,000 distinct CDR3 sequences, about 26% appearing once. The germline V gene encodes CDR1 SNHLY and CDR2 FYNNEI. Trimming cost V 4 bases and J 2 bases, with 11 bases left between them. CDR3 length equals 14 residues. On this clonotype: The antigen remains undetermined.

Another study also made use of these data, one on T cells of mothers and their children. That work contributes: TCR recombination output is shaped by thymic selection similarly in related and unrelated pairs.

The chain couples TRBV2 to TRBJ2-5; unclear D gene. Sequenced: blood. This TCR was recovered from a boy aged 5-17 years in good health. CDR3 protein: CASSATPSQETQYF. In DNA, the CDR3 is TGTGCCAGCAGTGCAACACCCTCACAAGAGACCCAGTACTTC.